These T cell receptor beta chains were read from a single sample in a study of blood T cell repertoires in COVID-19. The data were produced by immunoSEQ multiplex PCR, yet TCRdb's version contains in-frame clones alone and is incomplete. The sample has about 75,000 clones, more than 75% seen once. What was sequenced was peripheral blood. These receptor sequences come from a human donor in a cohort sampled during active COVID-19. CDR3s include the opening cysteine and the closing phenylalanine or tryptophan. The D gene is left open where the match is weak. Clone size is given for some rows only: seen once, a few or many times, or a class if the clone is expanded.

D gene,J gene,V gene,clone size,CDR3 protein,CDR3 DNA
TRBD2,TRBJ2-5,TRBV3-1/TRBV3-2,-,CASSPSGGSETQYF,TGTGCCAGCAGCCCTTCGGGAGGGTCAGAGACCCAGTACTTC
-,TRBJ2-2,TRBV5-4,-,CASSLGATTPTGELFF,TGTGCCAGCAGCTTGGGGGCAACAACACCGACCGGGGAGCTGTTTTTT
TRBD1,TRBJ2-3,TRBV9,-,CASSYTGGRGDTQYF,TGTGCCAGCAGCTATACAGGGGGAAGGGGCGATACGCAGTATTTT
TRBD1,TRBJ1-1,TRBV11-2,-,CASSYSGGRAFF,TGTGCCAGCAGCTACTCAGGGGGCCGGGCTTTCTTT
-,TRBJ2-7,TRBV27,-,CASSLSYPAYEQYF,TGTGCCAGCAGTTTATCGTACCCGGCCTACGAGCAGTACTTC
-,TRBJ2-1,TRBV9,-,CASSVGGEDYNEQFF,TGTGCCAGCAGCGTAGGAGGGGAGGATTACAATGAGCAGTTCTTC
TRBD2,TRBJ2-2,TRBV27,-,CASSFPGLAGVTGELFF,TGTGCCAGCAGTTTCCCCGGACTAGCGGGAGTCACCGGGGAGCTGTTTTTT
TRBD1,TRBJ2-7,TRBV27,-,CASSLWTGDEQYF,TGTGCCAGCAGTTTATGGACAGGGGACGAGCAGTACTTC
-,TRBJ1-1,TRBV12-3/TRBV12-4,-,CASSFLNTEAFF,TGTGCCAGCAGTTTCCTAAACACTGAAGCTTTCTTT
-,TRBJ2-7,TRBV11-3,-,CASSFIGGSRYQYEQYF,TGTGCCAGCAGCTTTATCGGTGGTAGTCGGTACCAATACGAGCAGTACTTC
TRBD2,TRBJ2-1,TRBV9,-,CASSVAGSGGVNEQFF,TGTGCCAGCAGCGTAGCTGGTAGCGGGGGCGTGAATGAGCAGTTCTTC
-,TRBJ2-6,TRBV6-5,-,CASREQGLGANVLTF,TGTGCCAGCAGGGAGCAGGGGTTGGGGGCCAACGTCCTGACTTTC
TRBD1,TRBJ2-7,TRBV5-1,once,CASSLAQGARNEQYF,TGCGCCAGCAGCTTGGCGCAGGGGGCGCGTAACGAGCAGTACTTC
TRBD1,TRBJ1-1,TRBV24-1,-,CATRDRREAFF,TGTGCCACCCGGGACAGGAGAGAAGCTTTCTTT
-,TRBJ2-7,TRBV27,-,CASSAAPSYEQYF,TGTGCCAGCAGTGCGGCTCCATCCTACGAGCAGTACTTC
-,TRBJ1-4,TRBV27,-,CASSYWRGGFNEKLFF,TGTGCCAGCAGCTACTGGCGCGGGGGATTTAATGAAAAACTGTTTTTT
TRBD1,TRBJ1-6,TRBV3-1/TRBV3-2,once,CASSHGTGARGNSPLHF,TGTGCCAGCAGCCATGGGACAGGGGCTAGGGGTAATTCACCCCTCCACTTT
TRBD2,TRBJ2-5,TRBV9,-,CASSGLAGARETQYF,TGTGCCAGCAGCGGACTAGCGGGGGCCAGAGAGACCCAGTACTTC
-,TRBJ2-4,TRBV6-2/TRBV6-3,few,CASSYSSSKKAKNIQYF,TGTGCCAGCAGTTACTCGAGCTCCAAGAAGGCCAAAAACATTCAGTACTTC
TRBD2,TRBJ2-7,TRBV7-2,-,CASSLGPSGGSYEQYF,TGTGCCAGCAGCTTAGGCCCTAGCGGGGGTTCCTACGAGCAGTACTTC
TRBD1,TRBJ1-2,TRBV11-2,-,CASSLSGGSNYGYTF,TGTGCCAGCAGCTTGTCAGGGGGGTCCAACTATGGCTACACCTTC
TRBD2,TRBJ2-1,TRBV30,once,CAWSSLAGVEFF,TGTGCCTGGAGTTCGTTAGCGGGAGTTGAGTTCTTC
TRBD2,TRBJ2-7,TRBV10-2,-,CASSEVYSGAGGSYEQYF,TGCGCCAGCAGTGAGGTTTATTCGGGAGCGGGAGGTTCCTACGAGCAGTACTTC
TRBD2,TRBJ2-5,TRBV14,-,CASSRGGRGTQYF,TGTGCCAGCAGCCGCGGGGGTCGCGGGACCCAGTACTTC
TRBD2,TRBJ2-5,TRBV18,-,CASSSASGAIQETQYF,TGTGCCAGCTCATCCGCTAGCGGGGCGATCCAAGAGACCCAGTACTTC
-,TRBJ2-3,TRBV5-6,-,CASSFPPSTDTQYF,TGTGCCAGCAGCTTTCCCCCTAGCACAGATACGCAGTATTTT
TRBD2,TRBJ2-1,TRBV7-2,few,CASSFLAGGEQFF,TGTGCCAGCAGCTTCCTAGCGGGGGGGGAGCAGTTCTTC
-,TRBJ1-1,TRBV4-3,-,CASSQDEGVDTEAFF,TGCGCCAGCAGCCAAGATGAAGGGGTCGACACTGAAGCTTTCTTT
TRBD1,TRBJ2-3,TRBV6-6,-,CASSTGRGTGHRTQYF,TGTGCCAGCAGTACCGGGCGGGGGACAGGGCATCGTACGCAGTATTTT
-,TRBJ1-5,TRBV7-8,-,CASSEGAGRNQPQHF,TGTGCCAGCAGCGAAGGGGCAGGGCGCAATCAGCCCCAGCATTTT
TRBD2,TRBJ2-1,TRBV5-1,-,CASSLLSSGNHEQFF,TGCGCCAGCAGCTTGTTGTCTAGCGGGAACCATGAGCAGTTCTTC
TRBD2,TRBJ2-7,TRBV4-1,few,CASSQAVAGGAYEQYF,TGCGCCAGCAGCCAAGCTGTAGCGGGAGGAGCGTACGAGCAGTACTTC
-,TRBJ2-7,TRBV5-1,once,CASSLAFDRGEQYF,TGCGCCAGCAGCTTGGCCTTCGACAGAGGCGAGCAGTACTTC
TRBD2,TRBJ2-3,TRBV9,-,CASSAATSPYGTDTQYF,TGTGCCAGCAGTGCAGCGACTAGCCCCTATGGGACAGATACGCAGTATTTT
-,TRBJ1-1,TRBV5-6,-,CASSLIHRENTEAFF,TGTGCCAGCAGCTTGATACACAGGGAGAACACTGAAGCTTTCTTT
TRBD1,TRBJ2-7,TRBV29-1,-,CSVRQGQSIYEQYF,TGCAGCGTTCGGCAGGGACAGTCCATCTACGAGCAGTACTTC
-,TRBJ2-1,TRBV27,few,CASSPQGRGSSYNEQFF,TGTGCCAGCAGTCCCCAGGGACGGGGGAGCTCCTACAATGAGCAGTTCTTC
-,TRBJ2-5,TRBV24-1,-,CATSDSGRLGTQYF,TGTGCCACCAGTGATTCTGGCAGGCTGGGGACCCAGTACTTC
TRBD2,TRBJ2-7,TRBV7-2,few,CASSRRSGGADYEQYF,TGTGCCAGCAGCCGCCGTAGCGGGGGGGCCGACTACGAGCAGTACTTC
-,TRBJ2-4,TRBV5-1,-,CASSLQDTVAKNIQYF,TGCGCCAGCAGCCTACAAGACACTGTAGCCAAAAACATTCAGTACTTC
TRBD2,TRBJ2-5,TRBV28,few,CASRHGGDVETQYF,TGTGCCAGCAGGCACGGGGGGGATGTAGAGACCCAGTACTTC
TRBD2,TRBJ2-1,TRBV19,-,CASSIVSGLARNEQFF,TGTGCCAGTAGTATTGTCTCGGGACTAGCGCGTAATGAGCAGTTCTTC
-,TRBJ2-7,TRBV11-2,-,CASSLGAGGISYEQYF,TGTGCCAGCAGCTTAGGGGCTGGGGGCATATCCTACGAGCAGTACTTC
TRBD2,TRBJ2-1,TRBV7-2,-,CASNGLAGGRSYNEQFF,TGTGCCAGCAACGGACTAGCGGGGGGGCGGAGTTACAATGAGCAGTTCTTC
TRBD1,TRBJ1-3,TRBV19,-,CASSGTGSRGNTIYF,TGTGCCAGTAGTGGGACAGGGAGCCGGGGAAACACCATATATTTT
-,TRBJ1-3,TRBV14,-,CASSQQGNTIYF,TGTGCCAGCAGCCAACAGGGTAACACCATATATTTT
-,TRBJ2-7,TRBV28,-,CASRETGVLTYEQYF,TGTGCCAGCCGCGAGACAGGAGTTCTAACCTACGAGCAGTACTTC
TRBD1,TRBJ1-4,TRBV5-1,once,CASSPGQGNEKLFF,TGCGCCAGCAGCCCGGGACAGGGGAATGAAAAACTGTTTTTT
TRBD2,TRBJ2-7,TRBV19,-,CASSNPKTSGQSYEQYF,TGTGCCAGTAGTAACCCCAAGACTAGCGGACAATCCTACGAGCAGTACTTC
TRBD1,TRBJ1-2,TRBV4-2,-,CASSQGGDSLYGYTF,TGTGCCAGCAGCCAAGGGGGGGACAGTCTCTATGGCTACACCTTC
TRBD1,TRBJ1-2,TRBV9,-,CASSGGQGRYGYTF,TGTGCCAGCAGCGGTGGACAGGGGAGATATGGCTACACCTTC
-,TRBJ2-2,TRBV18,-,CASSLRRGTGELFF,TGTGCCAGCTCACTGCGGCGGGGCACCGGGGAGCTGTTTTTT
-,TRBJ1-5,TRBV10-3,once,CAISPNNQPQHF,TGTGCCATCAGCCCTAACAATCAGCCCCAGCATTTT
TRBD1,TRBJ1-2,TRBV6-1,many,CASSEGESGGLTNYGYTF,TGTGCCAGCAGTGAAGGAGAGTCAGGGGGCCTCACTAACTATGGCTACACCTTC
TRBD1,TRBJ2-1,TRBV18,-,CASSPKGRGFWFF,TGTGCCAGCTCACCAAAAGGCAGGGGGTTTTGGTTCTTC
TRBD2,TRBJ2-3,TRBV5-6,once,CASSLAGVGDTQYF,TGTGCCAGCAGCCTAGCGGGGGTGGGAGATACGCAGTATTTT
TRBD2,TRBJ2-3,TRBV4-1,-,CASSQEGLAGADTQYF,TGCGCCAGCAGCCAAGAGGGACTAGCGGGAGCAGATACGCAGTATTTT
-,TRBJ1-2,TRBV5-5,-,CASSPRTTVGNYGYTF,TGTGCCAGCAGCCCAAGGACAACAGTGGGTAACTATGGCTACACCTTC
TRBD2,TRBJ2-5,TRBV5-1,-,CASSISGGPYQETQYF,TGCGCCAGCAGCATTAGCGGGGGCCCGTACCAAGAGACCCAGTACTTC